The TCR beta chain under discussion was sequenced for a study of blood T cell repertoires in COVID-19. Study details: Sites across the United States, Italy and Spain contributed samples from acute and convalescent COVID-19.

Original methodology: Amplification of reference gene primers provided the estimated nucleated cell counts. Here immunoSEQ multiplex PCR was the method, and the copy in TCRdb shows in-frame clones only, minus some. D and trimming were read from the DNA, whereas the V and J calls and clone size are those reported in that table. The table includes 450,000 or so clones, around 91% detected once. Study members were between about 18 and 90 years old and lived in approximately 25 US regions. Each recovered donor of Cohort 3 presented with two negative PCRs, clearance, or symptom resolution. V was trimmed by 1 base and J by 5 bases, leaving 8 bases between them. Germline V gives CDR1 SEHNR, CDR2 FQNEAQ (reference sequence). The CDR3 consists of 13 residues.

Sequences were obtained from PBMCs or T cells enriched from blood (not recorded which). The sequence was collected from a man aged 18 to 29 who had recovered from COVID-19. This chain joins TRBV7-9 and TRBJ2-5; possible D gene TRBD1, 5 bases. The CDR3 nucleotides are TGTGCCAGCAGCTTAGTAGGGGTCGAGACCCAGTACTTC. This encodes CASSLVGVETQYF.